The rows below give T cell receptor beta chains drawn from one sample of a study of a mutant IDH1 vaccine in newly diagnosed glioma. These TCRs are of unknown antigen specificity. Profiling relied on immunoSEQ multiplex PCR, and the TCRdb table lists in-frame clones only, not all of them. Counted here are around 78,000 clones, roughly 91% occurring once; the ten biggest clones make up 0.5% to 0.7%. The material was PBMCs, obtained from a glioma patient whose treatment included an IDH1 peptide vaccine. The receptors stem from a woman in her 50s with glioma. The conserved cysteine and the conserved F or W are not part of the CDR3 here.

v_call: TRBV28; cdr3_aa: ASSFQGANGAF
v_call: TRBV19; cdr3_aa: ASSKGGPLGRERGDTQY
v_call: TRBV7-6; cdr3_aa: AGSQGQGKRVEQY
v_call: TRBV11-2; cdr3_aa: ASSLGGNRGANVLT
v_call: TRBV7-9; cdr3_aa: ASGSSSGGSRHEQY
v_call: TRBV19; cdr3_aa: ASSMVSSYEQY
v_call: TRBV6-6; cdr3_aa: ASSYTPNYGYT
v_call: TRBV6-7; cdr3_aa: ASSAAGTAVYEQY
v_call: TRBV28; cdr3_aa: ASSRGQLNQPQH
v_call: TRBV28; cdr3_aa: ASSFLAGVQGTGELF
v_call: TRBV5-1; cdr3_aa: ASSLRVATEAF
v_call: TRBV9; cdr3_aa: ASSVVGSGELF
v_call: TRBV5-5; cdr3_aa: ASSLEGLAGEDTQY
v_call: TRBV6-5; cdr3_aa: ASRGEAATDTQY
v_call: TRBV28; cdr3_aa: ASSTIMNTEAF
v_call: TRBV6-6; cdr3_aa: ASSYSVGRGARPQH
v_call: TRBV10-3; cdr3_aa: AISEPTQGGETQY
v_call: TRBV27; cdr3_aa: ASSTPSTLYEQY
v_call: TRBV21-1; cdr3_aa: ASTLNRNTGELF
v_call: TRBV5-1; cdr3_aa: ASSFQGNKETQY
v_call: TRBV29-1; cdr3_aa: SGLRLAGTDTQY
v_call: TRBV6-5; cdr3_aa: ASSPQRGLAYEQY
v_call: TRBV27; cdr3_aa: ASSPFGGLNGYT
v_call: TRBV6-1; cdr3_aa: ASRGFPLEQY
v_call: TRBV27; cdr3_aa: ASSSFTRDRGLSEKLF
v_call: TRBV6-4; cdr3_aa: ASSEASTSYNEQF
v_call: TRBV30; cdr3_aa: AWITGTSGYNEQF
v_call: TRBV7-2; cdr3_aa: ASSLAPVGANTIY
v_call: TRBV21-1; cdr3_aa: ASPRGWGEKLF
v_call: TRBV19; cdr3_aa: ASSIRLGNQPQH
v_call: TRBV9; cdr3_aa: ASSTDGGPSYGYT
v_call: TRBV5-1; cdr3_aa: ASSLGRADGYT
v_call: TRBV7-9; cdr3_aa: ASSLSGNEQF
v_call: TRBV5-4; cdr3_aa: ASSGTGPTNEKLF
v_call: TRBV5-1; cdr3_aa: ASSLPRGRVPYEQY
v_call: TRBV30; cdr3_aa: AWSGGWGPQH
v_call: TRBV10-3; cdr3_aa: ASSYSAAWAKNIQY
v_call: TRBV28; cdr3_aa: ASSLLGDQPQH
v_call: TRBV7-9; cdr3_aa: ASRRDVGGYT
v_call: TRBV19; cdr3_aa: ASSMFRGSTNEQY
v_call: TRBV28; cdr3_aa: ASSQGQEYEQY
v_call: TRBV4-2; cdr3_aa: ASSARDPEQF
v_call: TRBV18; cdr3_aa: ASSEQGAFGNQPQH
v_call: TRBV28; cdr3_aa: ASSLYPTGQETQY
v_call: TRBV15; cdr3_aa: ATSPRGGQEGKIH
v_call: TRBV5-5; cdr3_aa: ASSLFGTSNYGYT
v_call: TRBV12-5; cdr3_aa: ASGLKGVVGQSYNEQF
v_call: TRBV6-6; cdr3_aa: ASSYPFGGINEKLF
v_call: TRBV21-1; cdr3_aa: ASSKDRGAGNTIY
v_call: TRBV27; cdr3_aa: ASSLRDRENSPLH
v_call: TRBV5-1; cdr3_aa: ASSSQGYYNEQF
v_call: TRBV28; cdr3_aa: ASSLPPREAF
v_call: TRBV5-1; cdr3_aa: ASSLEQGLVQY
v_call: TRBV30; cdr3_aa: AWSATGSGNTIY
v_call: TRBV27; cdr3_aa: ASSHGQGAYEQY